This T cell receptor beta chain appears in the sequencing data of a study of T-cell reconstitution after alpha-beta-depleted transplantation in children. At least ten counts were recorded for this clonotype. TCRbeta library construction was performed incorporating unique molecular identifiers. TCRdb itself ran the PCR reads through MiXCR, one entry per CDR3 protein. The repertoire holds about 640,000 distinct CDR3 sequences, 15% to 20% seen once, with 1.1% in the top ten. The V gene lost 4 bases and the J gene lost 6 bases, with 14 bases spanning the gap. Germline V gives CDR1 DFQATT, CDR2 SNEGSKA (reference sequence). This CDR3 comprises 13 residues.

This TCR came from a human donor who donated a stem cell graft to a child with acute myeloid leukemia. This specimen was PBMCs from the stem cell graft donor, taken from the stem cell graft. This chain links TRBV20-1 with TRBJ2-3; no definite D call. The CDR3 DNA reads TGCAGTGCTACCGGACCCGGAGCGGATACGCAGTATTTT. Protein sequence: CSATGPGADTQYF.